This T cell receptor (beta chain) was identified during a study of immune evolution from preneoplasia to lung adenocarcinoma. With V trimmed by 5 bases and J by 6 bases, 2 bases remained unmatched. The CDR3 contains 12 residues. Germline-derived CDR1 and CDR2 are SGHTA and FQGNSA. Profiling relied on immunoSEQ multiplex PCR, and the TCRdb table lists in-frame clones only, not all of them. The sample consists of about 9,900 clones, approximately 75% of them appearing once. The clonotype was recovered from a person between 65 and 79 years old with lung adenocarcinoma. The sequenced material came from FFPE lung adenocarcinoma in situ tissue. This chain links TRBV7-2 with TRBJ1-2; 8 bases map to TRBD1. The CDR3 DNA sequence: TGTGCCAGCAGCGAACAGGGGGATGGCTACACCTTC. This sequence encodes CASSEQGDGYTF. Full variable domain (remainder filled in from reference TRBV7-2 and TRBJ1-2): GAGVSQSPSNKVTEKGKDVELRCDPISGHTALYWYRQSLGQGLEFLIYFQGNSAPDKSGLPSDRFSAERTGGSVSTLTIQRTQQEDSAVYLCASSEQGDGYTFGSGTRLTVV.